This note documents a single T cell receptor (beta chain) sequence. Under the authors' procedure: Researchers report that nucleated cell counts were estimated from reference gene primer amplification. Sequenced by immunoSEQ multiplex PCR; TCRdb stores in-frame clones only, minus some. The V and J calls and clone size were taken over from that table, and D and trimming were inferred from the DNA. The sample lists tens of thousands of clones, approximately 84% occurring once. This specimen belongs to a study of blood T cell repertoires in COVID-19. CDR3 length equals 16 residues. V was pared by 4 bases and J by 6 bases, with 10 bases of the junction left unmatched. Germline CDR1 reads SGHRS; CDR2 reads YFSETQ.

The chain carries TRBV5-1 and TRBJ1-4; TRBD1 aligns across 9 bases. This clonotype was sampled from a man aged 45 to 65 with acute or convalescent COVID-19. What was sequenced was peripheral blood. CDR3 bases: TGCGCCAGCAGCCCCCCGGGACAGGGACAGTATGAAAAACTGTTTTTT. Its protein product is CASSPPGQGQYEKLFF.